This TCR beta chain stems from a study of response to subunit inactivated influenza vaccine. Study-level results: Each seasonal flu vaccination may recruit only limited new T cells, authors suggested.

This clonotype was detected ten times or more. Antigen: not known. This CDR3 region has 15 residues. Germline-derived CDR1 and CDR2 are MNHNS and SASEGT. J was trimmed by 1 base and V by 6 bases; bases with no gene match: 8. In TCRdb, the RT-PCR reads were re-called with MiXCR into one record per CDR3 protein. The sample carries fewer than 650,000 distinct CDR3 sequences, 10% to 15% recorded once. The specimen was PBMCs from blood, collected about 6 weeks after vaccination. The sequence derives from a man between 50 and 59 years old who received an inactivated influenza vaccine. The chain has TRBV6-1 and TRBJ2-5; 7 bases are a match to TRBD2. For the CDR3, the DNA is TGTGCCAGCAGAATAATTTCTAGCGGCCAAGAGACCCAGTACTTC. It specifies CASRIISSGQETQYF.